The TCR beta chain under discussion was sequenced for a study of CD8+ T cells in alopecia areata. RNA extraction and reverse transcription yielded cDNA as sequencing template. Measured with immunoSEQ multiplex PCR; TCRdb has only the in-frame clones, and not every one. The sample comprises some 210,000 clones, approximately 67% of which are singletons, and around 1.2% rests with the top ten. As to treatment: oral pan-JAK inhibitor, 5-10 mg twice daily. The V gene's germline CDR1 is SQVTM and CDR2 ANQGSEA. Trimming shortened V by 4 bases and J by 4 bases, and 10 bases separated the two germline ends. This CDR3 contains 12 residues. General study points: Compared with normal scalp, lesional scalp had higher clonality and more expanded CD8+ clones. Tofacitinib significantly decreased scalp clonality and expanded CD8+ clones among top 100. Many expanded lesional clones persisted in scalp and blood during tofacitinib treatment. Patients showed less clear TCR sequence sharing than mice, possibly partly because of HLA diversity.

In regard to this clone: As yet, its antigen is unknown.

V and J are TRBV29-1 and TRBJ1-2, with D possibly matching TRBD1 (5 bases). The specimen comprised CD4+ T cells sorted from blood, sampled at roughly week 45, from a patient treated with tofacitinib. The origin of this receptor is a human donor with alopecia areata. This chain's CDR3 is CSVADSIYGYTF. The CDR3 DNA reads TGCAGCGTTGCAGACAGCATCTATGGCTACACCTTC.